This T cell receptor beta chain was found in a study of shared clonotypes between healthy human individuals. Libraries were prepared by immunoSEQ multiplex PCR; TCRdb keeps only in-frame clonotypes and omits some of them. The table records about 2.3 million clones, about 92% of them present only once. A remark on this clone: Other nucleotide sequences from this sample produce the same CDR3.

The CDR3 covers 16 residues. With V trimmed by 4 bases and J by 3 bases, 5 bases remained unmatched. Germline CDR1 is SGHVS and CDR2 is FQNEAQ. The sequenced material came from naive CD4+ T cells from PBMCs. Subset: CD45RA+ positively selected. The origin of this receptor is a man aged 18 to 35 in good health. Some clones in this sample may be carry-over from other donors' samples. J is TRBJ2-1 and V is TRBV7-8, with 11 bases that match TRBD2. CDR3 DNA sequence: TGTGCCAGCAGCTCAGGGACTAGCGGCCGCTACAATGAGCAGTTCTTC. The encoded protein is CASSSGTSGRYNEQFF.